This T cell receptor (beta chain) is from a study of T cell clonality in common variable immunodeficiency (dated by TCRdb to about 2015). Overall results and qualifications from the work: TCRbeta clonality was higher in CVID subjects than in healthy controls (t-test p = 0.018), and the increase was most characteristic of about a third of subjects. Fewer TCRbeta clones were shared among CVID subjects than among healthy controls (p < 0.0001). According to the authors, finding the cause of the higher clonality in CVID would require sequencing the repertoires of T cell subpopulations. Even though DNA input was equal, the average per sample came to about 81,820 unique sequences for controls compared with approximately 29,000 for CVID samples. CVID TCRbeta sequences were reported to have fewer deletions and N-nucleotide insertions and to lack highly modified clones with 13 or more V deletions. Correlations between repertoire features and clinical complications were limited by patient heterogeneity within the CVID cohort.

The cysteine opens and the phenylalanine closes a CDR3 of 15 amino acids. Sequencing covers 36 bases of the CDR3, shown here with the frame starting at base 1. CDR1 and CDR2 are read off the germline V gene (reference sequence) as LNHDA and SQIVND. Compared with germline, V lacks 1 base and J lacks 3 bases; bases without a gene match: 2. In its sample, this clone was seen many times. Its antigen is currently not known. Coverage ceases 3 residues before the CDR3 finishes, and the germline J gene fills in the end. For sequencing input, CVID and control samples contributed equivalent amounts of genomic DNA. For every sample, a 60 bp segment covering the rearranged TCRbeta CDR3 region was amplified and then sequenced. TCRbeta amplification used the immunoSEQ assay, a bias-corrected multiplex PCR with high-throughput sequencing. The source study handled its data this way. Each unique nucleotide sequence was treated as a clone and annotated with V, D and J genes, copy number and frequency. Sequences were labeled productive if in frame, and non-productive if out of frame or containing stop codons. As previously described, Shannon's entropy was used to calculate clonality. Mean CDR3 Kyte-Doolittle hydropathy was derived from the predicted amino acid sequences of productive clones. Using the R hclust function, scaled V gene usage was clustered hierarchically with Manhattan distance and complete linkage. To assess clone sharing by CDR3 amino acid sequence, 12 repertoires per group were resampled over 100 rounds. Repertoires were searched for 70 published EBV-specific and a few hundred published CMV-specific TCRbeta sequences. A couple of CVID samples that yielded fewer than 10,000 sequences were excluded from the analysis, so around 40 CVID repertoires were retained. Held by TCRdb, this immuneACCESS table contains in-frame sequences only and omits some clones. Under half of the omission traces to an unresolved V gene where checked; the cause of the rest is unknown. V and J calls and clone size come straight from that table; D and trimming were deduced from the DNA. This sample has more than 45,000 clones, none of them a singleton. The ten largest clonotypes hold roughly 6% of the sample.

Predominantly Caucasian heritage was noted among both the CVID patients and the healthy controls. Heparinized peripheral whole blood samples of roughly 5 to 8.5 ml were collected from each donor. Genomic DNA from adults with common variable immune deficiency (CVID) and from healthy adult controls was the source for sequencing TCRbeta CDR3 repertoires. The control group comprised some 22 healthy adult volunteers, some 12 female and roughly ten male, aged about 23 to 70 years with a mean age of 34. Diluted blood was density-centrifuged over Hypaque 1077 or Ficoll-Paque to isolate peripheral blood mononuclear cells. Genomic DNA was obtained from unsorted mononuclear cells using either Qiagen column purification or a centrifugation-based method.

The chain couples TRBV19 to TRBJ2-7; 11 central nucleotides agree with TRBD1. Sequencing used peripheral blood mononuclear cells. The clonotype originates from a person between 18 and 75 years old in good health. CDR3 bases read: TGTGCCAGTAGTATAGCGGGACAGGGGGGCTACGAG. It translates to CASSIAGQGGYE. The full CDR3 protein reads CASSIAGQGGYEQYF.